This T cell receptor (beta chain) was sequenced for a study of PD-L1 blockade in urothelial cancer. Patient sample counts ranged from 1 to 8, pretreatment and on-treatment. Produced via immunoSEQ multiplex PCR; TCRdb's table is partial and in-frame only. The sample comprises tens of thousands of clones, 90% of which are singletons, and around a tenth rests with the top ten. The CDR3 loop spans 14 amino acids. V gave up 6 bases and J gave up 7 bases; unmatched junction bases: 7. Germline CDR1 is SGHRS and CDR2 is YFSETQ. This clonotype was obtained from a man aged 55 to 70 with urothelial cancer. The chain combines TRBV5-1 with TRBJ2-2; 9 bases are shared with TRBD2. Sequences were derived from PBMCs, sampled around atezolizumab (anti-PD-L1) treatment. As DNA, the CDR3 is TGCGCCAGCAAAATAGCGGGGGTTGTCGGGGAGCTGTTTTTT. Translating gives CASKIAGVVGELFF.